This T cell receptor (beta chain) was profiled in a study of long-term antiretroviral therapy in people with HIV. Study results and caveats: The clones with expansion before ART were dominant in the repertoire at all time points. Viral resistance, ART adherence and therapy changes all lacked available data.

Worth noting for this clone: Its matching antigen is unknown.

Assay version v3.0 of immunoSEQ was used, and it was run at survey level. Sequencing used immunoSEQ multiplex PCR; TCRdb keeps in-frame clones, though not all of them. The table shows under 50,000 clones, with about nine tenths occurring only once. From each donor, at least one pre-ART PBMC sample and at least two post-ART PBMC samples were obtained. This CDR3 region has 16 residues. Germline CDR1 reads SGHTA; CDR2 reads FQGNSA. V gave up 2 bases and J gave up 4 bases; unmatched junction bases: 4. The sequencing here drew on unsorted PBMCs, taken 1.2 years after starting antiretroviral therapy. The chain is built from TRBV7-2 and TRBJ2-2; 10 bases fit TRBD2. The clonotype originates from a woman in her 50s with HIV. The CDR3 DNA reads as TGTGCCAGCAGCTTATTGCTAGCGGGGGCCACCGGGGAGCTGTTTTTT. Translating gives CASSLLLAGATGELFF.